A single sample gave rise to the 8 T cell receptor beta chains below, sequenced in a study of blood T cell repertoires in COVID-19. Assay used: immunoSEQ multiplex PCR; TCRdb lists only in-frame clones, some missing. The repertoire holds roughly 250,000 clones, with 65% to 85% as singletons. Sequencing input: peripheral blood. These receptors all come from a woman aged 40 to 50 with active or convalescent COVID-19.

V gene TRBV3-1 (or the pseudogene TRBV3-2) combines with J gene TRBJ2-7; D perhaps matches TRBD2 (6 bases). The CDR3 loop spans 15 amino acids. V gave up 3 bases and J gave up 2 bases, with 14 bases separating them. Looked up from germline, CDR1 is LGHDT and CDR2 is YNNKEL (reference sequence). This CDR3 is CASSQAYGEAYEQYV. CDR3 DNA sequence: TGTGCCAGCAGCCAGGCCTACGGGGAGGCCTACGAGCAGTACGTC.

The rearrangement joins TRBV5-6 to TRBJ1-2, with D unresolved. Germline CDR1 SGHDT, CDR2 YYEEEE. V lost 1 base to trimming and J lost 8 bases, with 18 bases between them. The CDR3 consists of 15 residues. In nucleotides, the CDR3 is TGTGCCAGCAGCTTGAGAGCGGCGGGCCTGGGGGGCTACACCTTC. Protein product: CASSLRAAGLGGYTF.

The V gene is TRBV7-3, the J gene TRBJ2-1; D perhaps matches TRBD2 (6 bases). CDR1 and CDR2 from the germline V gene are SGHTA and FQGTGA. This CDR3 is 15 amino acids long. V lost 3 bases, J lost 4 bases, and 13 bases lay in between. CDR3 in amino acids: CASSLGRGEYNEQFF. The CDR3 nucleotides read TGTGCCAGCAGCTTGGGGCGGGGCGAATACAATGAGCAGTTCTTC. The entire variable domain, with the rest obtained from reference TRBV7-3 and TRBJ2-1, is as follows: GAGVSQTPSNKVTEKGKYVELRCDPISGHTALYWYRQSLGQGPEFLIYFQGTGAADDSGLPNDRFFAVRPEGSVSTLKIQRTERGDSAVYLCASSLGRGEYNEQFFGPGTRLTVL.

J is TRBJ1-1 and V is TRBV6-5, with D tentatively TRBD1 (6 bases). CDR3 length equals 14 residues. Germline V gene lookup returns CDR1 MNHEY and CDR2 SVGAGI. V shed 0 bases and J shed 1 base, with 6 bases lying between them. The CDR3 DNA sequence: TGTGCCAGCAGTTACTCCAGGGGGAACACTGAAGCTTTCTTT. Encoded protein: CASSYSRGNTEAFF.

This chain links TRBV27 with TRBJ2-5; 8 bases agree with TRBD2. Germline V CDR1 and CDR2: MNHEY, SMNVEV (reference sequence). J gave up 4 bases and V 9 bases, and 7 bases lay outside the gene matches. The CDR3 spans 13 residues. In nucleotides, the CDR3 is TGTGCCAGTGGCCGGGGGGGTGGAGAGACCCAGTACTTC. Translation gives CASGRGGGETQYF.

This rearrangement joins TRBV21-1 to TRBJ1-5; the table's TRBD1 call for D was not verified on the DNA. TRBV21-1 is shown as a pseudogene. The CDR3 spans 16 residues. The DNA of the CDR3 is TGTGCCAGCAGCAAAGAGGTCCTCAGGGTCGATCAGCCCCAGCATTTT. Translating gives CASSKEVLRVDQPQHF.

This sequence joins TRBV5-4 and TRBJ1-6; D is perhaps TRBD1 (5 bases). Germline V gives CDR1 SGHNT, CDR2 YYREEE (reference sequence). This CDR3 is built from 15 residues. Trimming took 3 bases from V and 11 from J, leaving 18 bases between them. Here the CDR3 DNA reads TGTGCCAGCAGCTGGGGGGAGGGGACTCTGACACCCCTCCACTTT. It translates to CASSWGEGTLTPLHF.

The gene calls are TRBV11-2 and TRBJ2-1; D is uncertain. The CDR3 runs 13 residues. Germline V gene data show CDR1 as SGHAT and CDR2 as FQNNGV. Trimming took 1 base from V and 6 from J, leaving 7 bases between them. The CDR3 coding sequence is TGTGCCAGCAGCTTAGTAGCTCTCAATGAGCAGTTCTTC. It specifies CASSLVALNEQFF. Complete variable domain (other parts from reference TRBV11-2 and TRBJ2-1): EAGVAQSPRYKIIEKRQSVAFWCNPISGHATLYWYQQILGQGPKLLIQFQNNGVVDDSQLPKDRFSAERLKGVDSTLKIQPAKLEDSAVYLCASSLVALNEQFFGPGTRLTVL.